Listed below are T cell receptor beta chains from one sample, sequenced in a study of metastatic and nonmetastatic thyroid tumors. MiXCR reprocessed the PCR reads for TCRdb. Seen here are under 20,000 clones, under 30% observed once, and the top ten hold approximately 13%. The sequencing sample was made of tumor tissue. Receptors were obtained from a female donor with papillary thyroid cancer or a benign thyroid nodule (not recorded which). Some clones in this sample may be carry-over from other donors' samples. CDR3s include the opening cysteine and the closing phenylalanine or tryptophan. A D gene is named only where the DNA matches it firmly. Some rows have no size entry. The others give once, few or many, or a class for an expanded clone.

j_gene,abundance,v_gene,d_gene,CDR3aa,CDR3nt
TRBJ1-2,few,TRBV28,TRBD1,CASSFALGGSGYGYTF,TGTGCCAGCAGCTTCGCATTAGGGGGCTCAGGCTATGGCTACACCTTC
TRBJ1-5,.,TRBV11-3,.,CASSFRWIGSNQPQHF,TGTGCCAGCAGCTTTAGGTGGATCGGGAGCAATCAGCCCCAGCATTTT
TRBJ1-3,.,TRBV30,TRBD1,CAWSAGQGLSGNTIYF,TGTGCCTGGAGTGCAGGACAGGGGCTCTCTGGAAACACCATATATTTT
TRBJ2-5,few,TRBV28,.,CASSLATQQETQYF,TGTGCCAGCAGTTTAGCCACACAGCAAGAGACCCAGTACTTC
TRBJ1-2,.,TRBV5-1,.,CASRPWVPSSYGYTF,TGCGCCAGCAGACCCTGGGTTCCATCGAGCTATGGCTACACCTTC
TRBJ2-3,.,TRBV5-4,.,CASRPQGSDTQYF,TGTGCCAGCAGACCTCAGGGGAGCGATACGCAGTATTTT
TRBJ2-1,few,TRBV19,.,CASRYIGSYNEQFF,TGTGCCAGTAGGTACATCGGCTCCTACAATGAGCAGTTCTTC
TRBJ2-1,medium-sized,TRBV6-2/TRBV6-3,TRBD2,CASTGLAGSSYNEQFF,TGTGCCAGCACCGGACTAGCGGGGAGCTCCTACAATGAGCAGTTCTTC
TRBJ1-3,many,TRBV9,.,CASSAGRVSGNTIYF,TGTGCCAGCAGCGCCGGACGAGTCTCTGGAAACACCATATATTTT
TRBJ2-7,few,TRBV6-2/TRBV6-3,TRBD2,CASSPVPRGLASYEQYF,TGTGCCAGCAGTCCTGTCCCGCGCGGACTAGCCTCCTACGAGCAGTACTTC
TRBJ2-1,.,TRBV24-1,.,CATSNLGGAENEQFF,TGTGCCACCAGTAACCTCGGAGGGGCTGAGAATGAGCAGTTCTTC
TRBJ1-1,many,TRBV28,TRBD1,CASSPPDRAAFF,TGTGCCAGCAGTCCTCCGGACAGGGCAGCTTTCTTT
TRBJ2-6,few,TRBV24-1,.,CATMGSGANVLTF,TGTGCCACCATGGGCTCTGGGGCCAACGTCCTGACTTTC
TRBJ2-1,once,TRBV20-1,.,CSAREPGLHNEQFF,TGCAGTGCTAGGGAACCGGGGCTTCACAATGAGCAGTTCTTC
TRBJ2-6,.,TRBV4-1,TRBD1,CASSPRMTGAGANVLTF,TGCGCCAGCAGCCCCCGAATGACAGGGGCTGGGGCCAACGTCCTGACTTTC
TRBJ2-3,few,TRBV6-1,TRBD2,CASSEKVSGEGTDTQYF,TGTGCCAGCAGTGAGAAGGTTAGCGGGGAGGGGACAGATACGCAGTATTTT
TRBJ1-1,.,TRBV7-8,.,CASSLQQHSNTEAFF,TGTGCCAGCAGCCTACAACAGCACTCGAACACTGAAGCTTTCTTT
TRBJ2-2,.,TRBV13,.,CASSLRGKGGFGELFF,TGTGCCAGCAGCTTAAGGGGAAAAGGAGGATTCGGGGAGCTGTTTTTT
TRBJ2-7,.,TRBV6-1,.,CASNSHGRGSEQYF,TGTGCCAGCAACTCCCACGGTCGGGGGAGCGAGCAGTACTTC
TRBJ2-6,few,TRBV6-2/TRBV6-3,.,CASSWSGIPSVLTF,TGTGCCAGCAGTTGGTCAGGGATTCCTTCCGTCCTGACTTTC
TRBJ1-6,.,TRBV7-8,.,CASRSKDGVNSPLHF,TGTGCCAGCAGGTCAAAGGACGGAGTAAATTCACCCCTCCACTTT
TRBJ2-7,.,TRBV11-2,.,CASSLLGESDEQYF,TGTGCCAGTAGCCTCCTGGGGGAGTCGGACGAGCAGTACTTC
TRBJ2-5,few,TRBV6-1,TRBD2,CASSNSGRARETQYF,TGTGCCAGCAGCAATAGCGGGAGGGCCAGGGAGACCCAGTACTTC
TRBJ2-3,.,TRBV12-3/TRBV12-4,.,CASSPAGASTDTQYF,TGTGCCAGCAGTCCCGCCGGGGCTAGCACAGATACGCAGTATTTT
TRBJ2-1,once,TRBV7-3,TRBD2,CASSLNRREFRFF,TGTGCCAGCAGCTTAAACCGGCGGGAGTTCCGGTTCTTC
TRBJ1-4,many,TRBV7-9,.,CASSSAGRADEKLFF,TGTGCCAGCAGCTCAGCAGGCAGGGCGGATGAAAAACTGTTTTTT
TRBJ2-1,many,TRBV5-5,TRBD2,CASSLALAGVQQFF,TGTGCCAGCAGCTTGGCTCTAGCGGGAGTTCAGCAGTTCTTC
TRBJ2-3,.,TRBV28,.,CASSGAEGTDTQYF,TGTGCCAGCAGTGGGGCGGAGGGGACAGATACGCAGTATTTT
TRBJ1-5,.,TRBV7-2,.,CASSLAANQPQHF,TGTGCCAGCAGCTTAGCGGCAAATCAGCCCCAGCATTTT
TRBJ1-1,.,TRBV6-1,.,CASSAGPSGTEAFF,TGTGCCAGCAGTGCGGGACCCTCGGGCACTGAAGCTTTCTTT